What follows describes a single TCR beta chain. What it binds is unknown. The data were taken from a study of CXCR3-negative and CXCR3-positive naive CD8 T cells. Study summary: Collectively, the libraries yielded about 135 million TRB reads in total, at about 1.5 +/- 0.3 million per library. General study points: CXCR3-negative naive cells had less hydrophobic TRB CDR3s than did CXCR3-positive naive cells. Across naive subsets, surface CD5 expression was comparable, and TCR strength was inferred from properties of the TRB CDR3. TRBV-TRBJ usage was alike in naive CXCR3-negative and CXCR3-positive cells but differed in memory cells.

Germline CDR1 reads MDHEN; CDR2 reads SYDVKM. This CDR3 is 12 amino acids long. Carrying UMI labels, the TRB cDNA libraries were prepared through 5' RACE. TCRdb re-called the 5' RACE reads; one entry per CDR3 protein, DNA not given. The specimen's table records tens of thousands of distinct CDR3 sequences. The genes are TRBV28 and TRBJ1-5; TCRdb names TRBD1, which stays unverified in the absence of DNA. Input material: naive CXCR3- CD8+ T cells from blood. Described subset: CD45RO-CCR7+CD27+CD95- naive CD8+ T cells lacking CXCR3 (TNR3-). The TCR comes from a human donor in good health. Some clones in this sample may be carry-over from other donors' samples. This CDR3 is CASWPGTQPQHF.